This TCR beta chain is from a study of shared clonotypes between healthy human individuals. Terminally differentiated effector memory CD45RA+ cells were excluded by CCR7 positive selection of CD45RO-negative cells. Study findings and constraints: Naive subsets typically showed greater estimated richness than memory subsets. Measured sharing among donors was expected to vary with sequencing depth.

Using approximately 200 ng DNA, tens of thousands of T cell genomes, the sorted-subset replicate PCRs were run. Sequencing used immunoSEQ multiplex PCR; TCRdb keeps in-frame clones, though not all of them. The sample consists of 600,000 or so clones, about 98% of them appearing once. A note on this clone: Its cognate antigen is unknown.

The source is a man in his thirties or forties in good health. Sequenced material: naive CD8+ T cells sorted from blood.

This chain's CDR3 is CASSQTLLNQPQHF. The CDR3, as DNA: TGTGCCAGCAGCCAGACCCTACTCAATCAGCCCCAGCATTTT. This chain connects TRBV4-2 to TRBJ1-5; D call uncertain. CDR1 and CDR2 (germline): LGHNA, YNFKEQ. The CDR3 runs 14 residues. Trimming removed 3 bases from V and 3 bases from J, with 9 bases in between.